These T cell receptor beta chains were read from a single sample in a study of cytomegalovirus exposure and HLA in healthy donors. Method: immunoSEQ multiplex PCR; TCRdb's copy keeps in-frame clones and lacks some. This sample has approximately 180,000 clones; about 70% occur once, and the top ten carry approximately 1.8%. Sequenced: PBMCs. The receptors originated from a woman in her twenties or thirties in good health and CMV-seronegative. Both conserved end residues are part of each CDR3. D genes are given only for firm matches. The size entry is marked missing in some rows and otherwise reads once, few, many or a size class.

V gene: TRBV6-5; D gene: TRBD1; J gene: TRBJ2-7; clone size: .; CDR3 DNA: TGTGCCAGCAGTTACTCGGAGTTGACAGGGGAGTATGAGCAGTACTTC; CDR3 protein: CASSYSELTGEYEQYF
V gene: TRBV6-5; D gene: .; J gene: TRBJ1-5; clone size: .; CDR3 DNA: TGTGCCAGCAGTTACTCGAGAAGCAATCAGCCCCAGCATTTT; CDR3 protein: CASSYSRSNQPQHF
V gene: TRBV4-2; D gene: TRBD1; J gene: TRBJ1-3; clone size: few; CDR3 DNA: TGTGCCAGCAGCACAGACAGGGGGCAATCTGGAAACACCATATATTTT; CDR3 protein: CASSTDRGQSGNTIYF
V gene: TRBV7-2; D gene: .; J gene: TRBJ2-7; clone size: once; CDR3 DNA: TGTGCCAGCAGCTTACGCCGGAGCAGCTCCTACGAGCAGTACTTC; CDR3 protein: CASSLRRSSSYEQYF
V gene: TRBV15; D gene: .; J gene: TRBJ1-4; clone size: .; CDR3 DNA: TGTGCCACCAGCAGAGACGATCTTGGTGGTAGTCGGGAAAAACTGTTTTTT; CDR3 protein: CATSRDDLGGSREKLFF
V gene: TRBV7-3; D gene: TRBD1; J gene: TRBJ2-3; clone size: .; CDR3 DNA: TGTGCCAGCAGCTCTGGACAGGGGCACAGGACGCAGTATTTT; CDR3 protein: CASSSGQGHRTQYF
V gene: TRBV19; D gene: .; J gene: TRBJ2-7; clone size: .; CDR3 DNA: TGTGCCAGTACCGCCAGGGGCAACTCCTACGAGCAGTACTTC; CDR3 protein: CASTARGNSYEQYF
V gene: TRBV7-2; D gene: TRBD1; J gene: TRBJ1-2; clone size: .; CDR3 DNA: TGTGCCAGCAGCTTAACGGGACAGGGAAACTATGGCTACACCTTC; CDR3 protein: CASSLTGQGNYGYTF
V gene: TRBV7-9; D gene: .; J gene: TRBJ2-7; clone size: .; CDR3 DNA: TGTGCCAGCAGCCAAAGCCTCCTACTAGCTGATCGGGACGAGCAGTACTTC; CDR3 protein: CASSQSLLLADRDEQYF
V gene: TRBV5-1; D gene: TRBD2; J gene: TRBJ2-5; clone size: few; CDR3 DNA: TGCGCCAGCAGCTTCCTAGCGGGGAGGGAAGAGACCCAGTACTTC; CDR3 protein: CASSFLAGREETQYF
V gene: TRBV6-1; D gene: .; J gene: TRBJ1-3; clone size: .; CDR3 DNA: TGTGCCAGCAAGATTAACGGAGACGGAAACACCATATATTTT; CDR3 protein: CASKINGDGNTIYF
V gene: TRBV30; D gene: .; J gene: TRBJ1-5; clone size: few; CDR3 DNA: TGTGCCTGGAGTGTATCAACAGCTGCGGGACCCCAGCATTTT; CDR3 protein: CAWSVSTAAGPQHF
V gene: TRBV7-3; D gene: .; J gene: TRBJ2-1; clone size: .; CDR3 DNA: TGTGCCAGCACCCTGGGGGCTTACAATGAGCAGTTCTTC; CDR3 protein: CASTLGAYNEQFF
V gene: TRBV5-1; D gene: .; J gene: TRBJ2-2; clone size: .; CDR3 DNA: TGCGCCAGCAGGGGCGGGGCTACGAACACCGGGGAGCTGTTTTTT; CDR3 protein: CASRGGATNTGELFF
V gene: TRBV20-1; D gene: TRBD1; J gene: TRBJ1-1; clone size: .; CDR3 DNA: TGCAGTAATACAGGGGTCACTGAAGCTTTCTTT; CDR3 protein: CSNTGVTEAFF
V gene: TRBV19; D gene: TRBD1; J gene: TRBJ1-2; clone size: once; CDR3 DNA: TGTGCCACCAGACAGGGAAATGGCTACACCTTC; CDR3 protein: CATRQGNGYTF
V gene: TRBV18; D gene: .; J gene: TRBJ1-3; clone size: .; CDR3 DNA: TGTGCCAGCTCACCCCGTTCAAACACCATATATTTT; CDR3 protein: CASSPRSNTIYF
V gene: TRBV18; D gene: .; J gene: TRBJ2-7; clone size: .; CDR3 DNA: TGTGCCAGCTCACCACCGTGGACAGATACCTACGAGCAGTACTTC; CDR3 protein: CASSPPWTDTYEQYF
V gene: TRBV6-1; D gene: TRBD1; J gene: TRBJ1-4; clone size: .; CDR3 DNA: TGTGCCAGCCGGGACAGGCGAGAAAAACTGTTTTTT; CDR3 protein: CASRDRREKLFF
V gene: TRBV7-2; D gene: .; J gene: TRBJ2-3; clone size: .; CDR3 DNA: TGTGCCAGCAGCGGGGGGGCGAGAGATACGCAGTATTTT; CDR3 protein: CASSGGARDTQYF
V gene: TRBV5-1; D gene: .; J gene: TRBJ2-3; clone size: .; CDR3 DNA: TGCGCCAGCAGCTTGGAAGTCCCAATAGCGGAATATTACCCTAGCACAGATACGCAGTATTTT; CDR3 protein: CASSLEVPIAEYYPSTDTQYF
V gene: TRBV9; D gene: TRBD1; J gene: TRBJ1-1; clone size: .; CDR3 DNA: TGTGCCAGCAGCGTAGCGACAGGGTCTGAAGCTTTCTTT; CDR3 protein: CASSVATGSEAFF
V gene: TRBV5-1; D gene: TRBD2; J gene: TRBJ2-2; clone size: once; CDR3 DNA: TGCGCCAGCAGCTTGGGAGGGACTATGAACACCGGGGAGCTGTTTTTT; CDR3 protein: CASSLGGTMNTGELFF
V gene: TRBV7-9; D gene: TRBD2; J gene: TRBJ2-1; clone size: .; CDR3 DNA: TGTGCCAGCAGCTTAGGTGGGGGGAGGGCCTACAATGAGCAGTTCTTC; CDR3 protein: CASSLGGGRAYNEQFF
V gene: TRBV7-3; D gene: TRBD2; J gene: TRBJ2-5; clone size: .; CDR3 DNA: TGTGCCAGCAGTTATATAGCGGGGGGAGTTGGGACCCAGTACTTC; CDR3 protein: CASSYIAGGVGTQYF
V gene: TRBV27; D gene: TRBD2; J gene: TRBJ2-1; clone size: once; CDR3 DNA: TGTGCCAGCAGTCCTAGACTAGCGGGAGGGTACAACAATGAGCAGTTCTTC; CDR3 protein: CASSPRLAGGYNNEQFF
V gene: TRBV7-3; D gene: TRBD1; J gene: TRBJ2-2; clone size: .; CDR3 DNA: TGTGCCAGCAGCTCCCTCGGGACAGTGGCCACCGGGGAGCTGTTTTTT; CDR3 protein: CASSSLGTVATGELFF
V gene: TRBV5-1; D gene: TRBD1; J gene: TRBJ1-1; clone size: few; CDR3 DNA: TGCGCCAGCAGCTTACAGGGGGACTGGACTGAAGCTTTCTTT; CDR3 protein: CASSLQGDWTEAFF
V gene: TRBV4-1; D gene: .; J gene: TRBJ1-1; clone size: .; CDR3 DNA: TGCGCCAGCAGCCAAGTTCAGATGAACACTGAAGCTTTCTTT; CDR3 protein: CASSQVQMNTEAFF
V gene: TRBV5-1; D gene: .; J gene: TRBJ2-3; clone size: .; CDR3 DNA: TGCGCCAGCAGCATCGGGACTAGTTCAGGGGGAGATACGCAGTATTTT; CDR3 protein: CASSIGTSSGGDTQYF
V gene: TRBV6-4; D gene: .; J gene: TRBJ1-1; clone size: .; CDR3 DNA: TGTGCCAGCAGTGACCCCGAAGGGGGGGGCACTGAAGCTTTCTTT; CDR3 protein: CASSDPEGGGTEAFF
V gene: TRBV6-5; D gene: .; J gene: TRBJ1-1; clone size: few; CDR3 DNA: TGTGCCACCACTCTCCCGCTGAACACTGAAGCTTTCTTT; CDR3 protein: CATTLPLNTEAFF
V gene: TRBV7-9; D gene: .; J gene: TRBJ1-1; clone size: .; CDR3 DNA: TGTGCCAGCAGCTTAGTAGGGAGAGGTTTTGCTTTCTTT; CDR3 protein: CASSLVGRGFAFF
V gene: TRBV7-2; D gene: .; J gene: TRBJ1-1; clone size: few; CDR3 DNA: TGTGCCAGCAGCTTACTTCGGGTCATGAACACTGAAGCTTTCTTT; CDR3 protein: CASSLLRVMNTEAFF
V gene: TRBV4-3; D gene: .; J gene: TRBJ2-5; clone size: .; CDR3 DNA: TGCGCCAGCAGCCAAGATAGGGGGAGTGGAGAGACCCAGTACTTC; CDR3 protein: CASSQDRGSGETQYF
V gene: TRBV19; D gene: TRBD1; J gene: TRBJ2-3; clone size: few; CDR3 DNA: TGTGCCTCAAGCTCCACCGGGACAGTCACAGATACGCAGTATTTT; CDR3 protein: CASSSTGTVTDTQYF
V gene: TRBV5-1; D gene: TRBD2; J gene: TRBJ2-1; clone size: .; CDR3 DNA: TGCGCCAGCACCATTACTAGCGGGGGGGTTAGGGATGAGCAGTTCTTC; CDR3 protein: CASTITSGGVRDEQFF
V gene: TRBV2; D gene: TRBD1; J gene: TRBJ1-1; clone size: .; CDR3 DNA: TGTGCCAGCAGTCCTCAGGGGGCGGGAAAGAACACTGAAGCTTTCTTT; CDR3 protein: CASSPQGAGKNTEAFF
V gene: TRBV4-3; D gene: .; J gene: TRBJ2-7; clone size: .; CDR3 DNA: TGCGCCAGCAGCCAACTAGCAGGAGCAGCCCACGAGCAGTACTTC; CDR3 protein: CASSQLAGAAHEQYF
V gene: TRBV27; D gene: TRBD2; J gene: TRBJ2-3; clone size: .; CDR3 DNA: TGTGCCAGCAGCTCCACTAGCGGGGGGGCAACAGATACGCAGTATTTT; CDR3 protein: CASSSTSGGATDTQYF
V gene: TRBV6-6; D gene: .; J gene: TRBJ1-5; clone size: once; CDR3 DNA: TGTGCCAGCATGCCGGGAGGCAATCAGCCCCAGCATTTT; CDR3 protein: CASMPGGNQPQHF
V gene: TRBV27; D gene: TRBD1; J gene: TRBJ2-7; clone size: .; CDR3 DNA: TGTGCCAGCAGCCCAATTACAGGGGGGCACGAGCAGTACTTC; CDR3 protein: CASSPITGGHEQYF
V gene: TRBV9; D gene: TRBD1; J gene: TRBJ1-3; clone size: .; CDR3 DNA: TGTGCCAGCAGCTCTAGACAGGGGGCGGCGAGTTTCGAAAACACCATATATTTT; CDR3 protein: CASSSRQGAASFENTIYF
V gene: TRBV25-1; D gene: TRBD1; J gene: TRBJ1-1; clone size: .; CDR3 DNA: TGTGCCAGCCGGAGGGGACAGGTGAACACTGAAGCTTTCTTT; CDR3 protein: CASRRGQVNTEAFF
V gene: TRBV6-6; D gene: .; J gene: TRBJ1-2; clone size: .; CDR3 DNA: TGTGCCAGCAGTCAGGGACTATCGGGGGGCTACACCTTC; CDR3 protein: CASSQGLSGGYTF
V gene: TRBV25-1; D gene: TRBD1; J gene: TRBJ2-1; clone size: .; CDR3 DNA: TGTGCCAGCAGCGGCAGGGGGCTGGGTGAGCAGTTCTTC; CDR3 protein: CASSGRGLGEQFF
V gene: TRBV5-1; D gene: TRBD2; J gene: TRBJ2-2; clone size: .; CDR3 DNA: TGCGCCAGCAGCCCCCTCCGGGGGGGGCTAATGTCGAACACCGGGGAGCTGTTTTTT; CDR3 protein: CASSPLRGGLMSNTGELFF
V gene: TRBV7-9; D gene: TRBD1; J gene: TRBJ1-2; clone size: few; CDR3 DNA: TGTGCCAGCAGCTTCAACTCGGACAGGGGGGGTGGCTACACCTTC; CDR3 protein: CASSFNSDRGGGYTF
V gene: TRBV7-2; D gene: .; J gene: TRBJ1-1; clone size: .; CDR3 DNA: TGTGCCAGCAGCTTCATTTTACAGGGCACTGAAGCTTTCTTT; CDR3 protein: CASSFILQGTEAFF
V gene: TRBV5-1; D gene: TRBD1; J gene: TRBJ2-1; clone size: few; CDR3 DNA: TGCGCCAGCAGCCCCCAGACAGGGAAGGATGAGCAGTTCTTC; CDR3 protein: CASSPQTGKDEQFF
V gene: TRBV5-4; D gene: .; J gene: TRBJ1-1; clone size: .; CDR3 DNA: TGTGCCAGCAGCTTGGGGAGTCCCCGGGACTCGACTGAAGCTTTCTTT; CDR3 protein: CASSLGSPRDSTEAFF
V gene: TRBV9; D gene: TRBD1; J gene: TRBJ2-7; clone size: .; CDR3 DNA: TGTGCCAGCAGCGTAGGACTCGGCAGGGGGCTTACCTACGAGCAGTACTTC; CDR3 protein: CASSVGLGRGLTYEQYF
V gene: TRBV4-3; D gene: .; J gene: TRBJ1-4; clone size: few; CDR3 DNA: TGCGCCAGCAGCCAAGATTGGCCACCAGAAAGACTGTTTTTT; CDR3 protein: CASSQDWPPERLFF
V gene: TRBV7-9; D gene: .; J gene: TRBJ2-7; clone size: .; CDR3 DNA: TGTTCCAGCAGCGCGAGGGATTCAACGAACTACGAGCAGTACTTC; CDR3 protein: CSSSARDSTNYEQYF
V gene: TRBV28; D gene: .; J gene: TRBJ1-1; clone size: .; CDR3 DNA: TGTGCCAGCAGTTTACGCGGTCTACACCTGAACACTGAAGCTTTCTTT; CDR3 protein: CASSLRGLHLNTEAFF
V gene: TRBV9; D gene: .; J gene: TRBJ2-1; clone size: .; CDR3 DNA: TGTGCCAGCAGCGTAGTAGTCGATGAGCAGTTCTTC; CDR3 protein: CASSVVVDEQFF
V gene: TRBV19; D gene: TRBD1; J gene: TRBJ1-1; clone size: .; CDR3 DNA: TGTGCCAGTAGGGAAGTGACAGGGAAAACTGAAGCTTTCTTT; CDR3 protein: CASREVTGKTEAFF
V gene: TRBV7-7; D gene: TRBD1; J gene: TRBJ2-2; clone size: .; CDR3 DNA: TGTGCTAGCAGCCCCCTCACCCGGGACAGGGGCACCGGGGAGCTGTTTTTT; CDR3 protein: CASSPLTRDRGTGELFF
V gene: TRBV7-3; D gene: TRBD2; J gene: TRBJ2-7; clone size: .; CDR3 DNA: TGTGCCAGCAGCCTAATGGGACTAGCGGGAGAGGAGCAGTACTTC; CDR3 protein: CASSLMGLAGEEQYF